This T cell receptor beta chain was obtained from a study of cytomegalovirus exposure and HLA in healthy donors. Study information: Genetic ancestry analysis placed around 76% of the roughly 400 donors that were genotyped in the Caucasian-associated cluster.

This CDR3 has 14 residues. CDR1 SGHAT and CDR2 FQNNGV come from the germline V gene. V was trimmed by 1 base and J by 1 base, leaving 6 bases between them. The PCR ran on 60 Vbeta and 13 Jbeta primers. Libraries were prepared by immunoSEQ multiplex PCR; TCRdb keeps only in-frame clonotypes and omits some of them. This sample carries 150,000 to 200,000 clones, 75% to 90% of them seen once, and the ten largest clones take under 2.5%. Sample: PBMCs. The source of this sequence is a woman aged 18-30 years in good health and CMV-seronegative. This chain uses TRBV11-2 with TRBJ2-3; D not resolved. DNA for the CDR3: TGTGCCAGCAGCTTAGGTCCGGGCACAGATACGCAGTATTTT. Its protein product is CASSLGPGTDTQYF.